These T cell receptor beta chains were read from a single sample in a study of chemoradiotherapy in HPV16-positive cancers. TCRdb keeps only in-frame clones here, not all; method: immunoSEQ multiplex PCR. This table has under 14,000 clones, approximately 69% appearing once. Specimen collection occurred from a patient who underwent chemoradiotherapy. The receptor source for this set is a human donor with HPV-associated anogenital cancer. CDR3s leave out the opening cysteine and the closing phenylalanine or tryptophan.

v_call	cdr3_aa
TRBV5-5	ASSKNEQF
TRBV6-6	ASSHQLRGRVEKLF
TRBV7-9	ASSLAAHQGNNQPQH
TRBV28	ASSLEGLRETQY
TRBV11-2	ASSLSRGDTQY
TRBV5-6	ASSLAPTSSDTQY
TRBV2	ASSSLGTADYGYT
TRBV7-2	ATRGGGAWNGELF
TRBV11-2	ASRLSVAPGTEAF
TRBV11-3	ASSLDRRDSPYEQY
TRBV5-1	ASSFGDGYEQY
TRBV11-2	ASSLDRVNNSPLH
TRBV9	ASSHSTSSNKEQY
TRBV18	ASSPGNQPQH
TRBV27	ASSSSTGSYGYT
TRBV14	ASSQPGYYTDTQY
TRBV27	ASSSSQGRYNEQF
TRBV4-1	ASSQARGMREKLF
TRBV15	ATSRDAGNYGYT
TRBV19	ASSRIYKEDLYGYT
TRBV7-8	ASSLRDRAYEQY
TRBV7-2	ASSPQQGLNTEAF
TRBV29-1	SVGTGGSSPLH
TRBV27	ASADRDNGGDTQY